This passage covers 3 T cell receptor beta chains from one sample sequenced in a study of control samples from healthy donors and cancer patients. The protocol was immunoSEQ multiplex PCR, while the TCRdb copy is restricted to in-frame clones and leaves out a portion. This repertoire shows roughly 52,000 clones, 85% to 95% found once; its top ten account for approximately 2.4%. Sequencing was done on a sample of blood. The receptors derive from a man aged 30 to 39 in good health.

This chain connects TRBV11-2 to TRBJ1-4; D gene ambiguous. V was shortened by 5 bases and J by 8 bases, with 21 bases between the two germline ends. This CDR3 is built from 16 residues. Germline V gene sequence: CDR1 SGHAT, CDR2 FQNNGV. CDR3 sequence (DNA): TGTGCCAGCAGCCTCCTAGGGAACTCAAGAGGAGAAAAACTGTTTTTT. It translates to CASSLLGNSRGEKLFF.

The V call is TRBV7-2, the J call TRBJ2-1, with 10 bases identical to TRBD2. Per the germline V gene, CDR1 is SGHTA and CDR2 is FQGNSA. J lost 8 bases, V lost 2 bases, and 6 bases had no gene match. The CDR3 extends over 15 amino acids. The CDR3 protein is CASSLSAGGLDEQFF. CDR3 bases: TGTGCCAGCAGCTTATCAGCGGGAGGGCTTGATGAGCAGTTCTTC.

The chain joins TRBV4-1 to TRBJ1-1; the match to TRBD1 covers 8 bases. Germline V CDR1 and CDR2: MGHRA, YSYEKL. The CDR3 length is 14 residues. Trimming took 5 bases from V and 8 from J; bases not matched to a gene: 10. Here the CDR3 reads CASSLSRTGPEAFF. DNA of the CDR3: TGCGCCAGCAGCTTGTCCCGGACAGGGCCCGAAGCTTTCTTT.